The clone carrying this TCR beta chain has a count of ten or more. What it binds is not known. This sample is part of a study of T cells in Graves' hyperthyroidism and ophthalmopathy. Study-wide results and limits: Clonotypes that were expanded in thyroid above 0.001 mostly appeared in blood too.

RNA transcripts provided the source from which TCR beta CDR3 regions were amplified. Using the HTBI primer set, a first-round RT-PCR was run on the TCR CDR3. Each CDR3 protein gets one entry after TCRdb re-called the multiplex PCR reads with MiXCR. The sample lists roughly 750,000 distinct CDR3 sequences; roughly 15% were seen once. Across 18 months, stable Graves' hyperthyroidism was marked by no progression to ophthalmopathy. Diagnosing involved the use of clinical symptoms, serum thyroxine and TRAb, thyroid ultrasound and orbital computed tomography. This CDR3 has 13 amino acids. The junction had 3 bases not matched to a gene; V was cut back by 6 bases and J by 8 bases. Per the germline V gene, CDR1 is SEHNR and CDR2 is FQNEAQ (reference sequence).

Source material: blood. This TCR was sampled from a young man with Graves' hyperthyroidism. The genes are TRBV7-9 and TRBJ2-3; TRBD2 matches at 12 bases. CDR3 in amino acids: CASSSSGRATQYF. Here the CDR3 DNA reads TGTGCCAGCAGTTCTAGCGGGAGGGCTACGCAGTATTTT.